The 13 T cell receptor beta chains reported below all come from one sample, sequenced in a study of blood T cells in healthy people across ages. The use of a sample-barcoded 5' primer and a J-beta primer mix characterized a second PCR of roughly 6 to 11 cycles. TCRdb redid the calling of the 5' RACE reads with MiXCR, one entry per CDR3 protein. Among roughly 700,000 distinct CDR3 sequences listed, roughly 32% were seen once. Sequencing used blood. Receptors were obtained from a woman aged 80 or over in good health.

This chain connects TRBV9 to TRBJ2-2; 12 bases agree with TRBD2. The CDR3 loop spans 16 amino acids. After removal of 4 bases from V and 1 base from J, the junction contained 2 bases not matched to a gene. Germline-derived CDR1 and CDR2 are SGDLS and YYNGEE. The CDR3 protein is CASSLLAGGNTGELFF. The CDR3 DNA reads TGTGCCAGCAGCTTACTAGCGGGGGGGAACACCGGGGAGCTGTTTTTT.

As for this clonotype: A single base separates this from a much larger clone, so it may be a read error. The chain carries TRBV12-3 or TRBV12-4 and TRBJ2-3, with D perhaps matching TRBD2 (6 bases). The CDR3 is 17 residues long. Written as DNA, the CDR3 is TGTGCCAGCAGTTTAGCGAAGATAGCGGTTGGCACAGATACGGAGTATTTT. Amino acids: CASSLAKIAVGTDTEYF.

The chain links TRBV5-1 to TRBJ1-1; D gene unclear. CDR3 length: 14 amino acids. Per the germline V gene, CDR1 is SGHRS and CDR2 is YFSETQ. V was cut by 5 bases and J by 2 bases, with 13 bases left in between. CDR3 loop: CASSLTRSNTEAFF. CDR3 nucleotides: TGCGCCAGCAGTTTGACAAGAAGCAACACTGAAGCTTTCTTT. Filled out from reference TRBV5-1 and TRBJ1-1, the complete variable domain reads KAGVTQTPRYLIKTRGQQVTLSCSPISGHRSVSWYQQTPGQGLQFLFEYFSETQRNKGNFPGRFSGRQFSNSRSEMNVSTLELGDSALYLCASSLTRSNTEAFFGQGTRLTVV.

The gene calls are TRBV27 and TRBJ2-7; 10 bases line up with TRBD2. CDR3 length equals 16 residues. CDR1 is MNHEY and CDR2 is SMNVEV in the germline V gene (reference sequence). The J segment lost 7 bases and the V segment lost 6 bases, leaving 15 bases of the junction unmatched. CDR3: CASSPQLAGLNNEQYF. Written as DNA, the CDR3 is TGTGCCAGCAGCCCCCAACTAGCGGGGCTAAACAATGAGCAGTACTTC.

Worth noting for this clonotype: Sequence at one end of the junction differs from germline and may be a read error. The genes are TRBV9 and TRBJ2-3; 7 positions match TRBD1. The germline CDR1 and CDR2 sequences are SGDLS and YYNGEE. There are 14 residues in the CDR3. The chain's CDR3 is CAGSVDRAIDTQYF. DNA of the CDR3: TGTGCCGGCAGCGTAGACAGGGCCATAGATACGCAGTATTTT.

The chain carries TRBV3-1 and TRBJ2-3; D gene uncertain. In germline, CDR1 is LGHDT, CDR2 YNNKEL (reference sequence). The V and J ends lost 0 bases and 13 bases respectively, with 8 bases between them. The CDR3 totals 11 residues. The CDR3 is CASSQELEEYF. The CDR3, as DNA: TGTGCCAGCAGCCAAGAGCTTGAGGAGTATTTT.

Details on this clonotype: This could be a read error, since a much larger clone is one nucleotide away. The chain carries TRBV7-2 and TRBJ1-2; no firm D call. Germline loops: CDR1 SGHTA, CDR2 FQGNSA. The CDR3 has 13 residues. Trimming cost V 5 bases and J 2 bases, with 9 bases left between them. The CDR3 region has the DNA TGTACCAGCAGCCTAGACGTAAACTATGGCTACACCTTC. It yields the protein CTSSLDVNYGYTF.

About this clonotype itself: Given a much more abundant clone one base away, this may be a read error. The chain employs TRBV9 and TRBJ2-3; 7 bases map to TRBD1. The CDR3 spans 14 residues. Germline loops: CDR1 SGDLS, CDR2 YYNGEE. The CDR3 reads CASSTRLGTDTLYF. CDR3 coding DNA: TGTGCCAGCAGCACCCGCCTTGGGACAGATACGCTGTATTTT. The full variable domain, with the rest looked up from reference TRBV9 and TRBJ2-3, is DSGVTQTPKHLITATGQRVTLRCSPRSGDLSVYWYQQSLDQGLQFLIQYYNGEERAKGNILERFSAQQFPDLHSELNLSSLELGDSALYFCASSTRLGTDTLYFGPGTRLTVL.

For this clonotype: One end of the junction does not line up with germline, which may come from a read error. In nucleotides, the CDR3 is TGTGCCAGCAGCCTACAACTAGCGGGAGCCGTAGATGCGCAGTATTTT. Translated, it gives CASSLQLAGAVDAQYF. The chain has TRBV4-2 and TRBJ2-3; 11 bases align to TRBD2. Germline V lookup: CDR1 LGHNA, CDR2 YNFKEQ. This CDR3 has 16 residues.

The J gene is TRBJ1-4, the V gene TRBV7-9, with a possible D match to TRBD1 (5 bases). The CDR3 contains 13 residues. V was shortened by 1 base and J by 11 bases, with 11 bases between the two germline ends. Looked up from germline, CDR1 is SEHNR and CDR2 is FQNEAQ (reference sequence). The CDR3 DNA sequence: TGTGCCAGCAGCTTAGTTACCGGGACCAAACTGTTTTTT. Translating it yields CASSLVTGTKLFF.

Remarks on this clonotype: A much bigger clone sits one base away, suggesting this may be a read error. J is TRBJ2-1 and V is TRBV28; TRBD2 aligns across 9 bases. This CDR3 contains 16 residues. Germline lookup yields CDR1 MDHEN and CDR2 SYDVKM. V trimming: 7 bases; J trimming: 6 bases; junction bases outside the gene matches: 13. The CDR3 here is CASKNPGLARSNEQFF. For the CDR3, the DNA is TGTGCCAGCAAAAATCCGGGACTAGCCCGGAGCAATGAGCAGTTCTTC.

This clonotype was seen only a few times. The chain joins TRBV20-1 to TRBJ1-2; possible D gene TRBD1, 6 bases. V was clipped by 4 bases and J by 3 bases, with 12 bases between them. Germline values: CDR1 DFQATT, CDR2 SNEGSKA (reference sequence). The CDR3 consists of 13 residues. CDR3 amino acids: CSATQGSDYGYTF. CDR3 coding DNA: TGCAGTGCTACGCAGGGGTCCGACTATGGCTACACCTTC.

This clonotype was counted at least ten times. CDR3 bases: TGCGCCAGCAGCCCGACTAGCGGGGGGGTTACGATATCCTACGAGCAGTACTTC. Residues: CASSPTSGGVTISYEQYF. The V gene is TRBV5-1, the J gene TRBJ2-7, with 14 positions matching TRBD2. Trimming at V came to 4 bases and at J to 1 base, leaving 10 bases not matched to a gene. The germline V gene encodes CDR1 SGHRS and CDR2 YFSETQ. CDR3 length equals 18 residues.